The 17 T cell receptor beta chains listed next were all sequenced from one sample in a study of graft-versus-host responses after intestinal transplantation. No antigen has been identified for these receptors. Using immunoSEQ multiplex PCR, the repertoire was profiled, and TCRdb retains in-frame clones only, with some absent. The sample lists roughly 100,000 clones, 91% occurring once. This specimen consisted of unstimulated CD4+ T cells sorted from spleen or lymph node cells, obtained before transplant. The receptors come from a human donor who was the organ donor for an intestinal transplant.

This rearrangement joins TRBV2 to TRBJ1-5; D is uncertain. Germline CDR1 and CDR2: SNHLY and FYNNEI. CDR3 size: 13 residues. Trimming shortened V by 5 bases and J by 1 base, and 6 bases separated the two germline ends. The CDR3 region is CASSPLSNQPQHF. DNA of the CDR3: TGTGCCAGCAGTCCCCTGAGCAATCAGCCCCAGCATTTT.

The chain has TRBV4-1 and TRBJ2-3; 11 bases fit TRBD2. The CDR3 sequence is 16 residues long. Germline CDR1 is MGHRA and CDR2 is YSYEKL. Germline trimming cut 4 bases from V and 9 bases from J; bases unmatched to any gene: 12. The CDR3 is CASSPRVGASGGTQYF. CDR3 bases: TGCGCCAGCAGCCCTAGAGTGGGGGCTAGCGGGGGGACGCAGTATTTT.

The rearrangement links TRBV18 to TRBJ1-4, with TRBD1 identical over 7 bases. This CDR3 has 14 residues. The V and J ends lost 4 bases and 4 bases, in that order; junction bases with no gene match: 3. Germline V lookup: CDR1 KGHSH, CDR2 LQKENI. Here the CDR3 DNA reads TGTGCCAGCTCACGGACAGGCCTTAATGAAAAACTGTTTTTT. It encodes CASSRTGLNEKLFF.

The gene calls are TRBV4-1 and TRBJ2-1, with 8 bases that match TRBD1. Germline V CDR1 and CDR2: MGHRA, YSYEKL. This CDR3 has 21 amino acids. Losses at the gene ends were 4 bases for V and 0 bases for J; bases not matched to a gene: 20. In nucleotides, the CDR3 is TGCGCCAGCAGCCCAAACCCGTGGACAGGGAACACAGGGGGCTCCTACAATGAGCAGTTCTTC. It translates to CASSPNPWTGNTGGSYNEQFF.

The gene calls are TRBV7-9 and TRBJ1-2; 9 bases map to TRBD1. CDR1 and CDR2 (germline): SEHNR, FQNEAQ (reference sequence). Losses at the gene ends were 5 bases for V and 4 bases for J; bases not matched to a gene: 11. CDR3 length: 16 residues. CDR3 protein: CASSQIDTGGLYGYTF. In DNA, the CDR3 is TGTGCCAGCAGCCAGATCGATACAGGGGGCCTCTATGGCTACACCTTC.

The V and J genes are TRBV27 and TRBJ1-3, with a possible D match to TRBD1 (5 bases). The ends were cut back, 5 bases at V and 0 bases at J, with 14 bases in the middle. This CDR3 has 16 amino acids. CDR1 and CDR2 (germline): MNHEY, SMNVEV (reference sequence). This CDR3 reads CASSPLGAASGNTIYF. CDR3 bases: TGTGCCAGCAGTCCCCTTGGGGCTGCCTCTGGAAACACCATATATTTT.

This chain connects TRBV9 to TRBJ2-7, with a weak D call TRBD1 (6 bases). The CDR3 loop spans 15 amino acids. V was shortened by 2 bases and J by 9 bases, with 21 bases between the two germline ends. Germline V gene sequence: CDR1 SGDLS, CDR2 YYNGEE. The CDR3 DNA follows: TGTGCCAGCAGCGTTTCTTCACAGGGAGTAATGGGGCAGTACTTC. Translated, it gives CASSVSSQGVMGQYF.

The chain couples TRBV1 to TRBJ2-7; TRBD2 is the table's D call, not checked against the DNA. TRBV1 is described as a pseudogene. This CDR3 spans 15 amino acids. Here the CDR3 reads CTSSQARDSSYEQYF. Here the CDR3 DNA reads TGCACCAGCAGCCAAGCCCGGGACTCGTCCTACGAGCAGTACTTC.

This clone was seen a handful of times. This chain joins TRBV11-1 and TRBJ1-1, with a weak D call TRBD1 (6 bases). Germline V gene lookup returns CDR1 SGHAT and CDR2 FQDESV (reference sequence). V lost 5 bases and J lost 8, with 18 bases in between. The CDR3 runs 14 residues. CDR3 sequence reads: CASSPDYPGTEAFF. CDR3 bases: TGTGCCAGCAGCCCCGATTATCCGGGGACAGAAGCTTTCTTT.

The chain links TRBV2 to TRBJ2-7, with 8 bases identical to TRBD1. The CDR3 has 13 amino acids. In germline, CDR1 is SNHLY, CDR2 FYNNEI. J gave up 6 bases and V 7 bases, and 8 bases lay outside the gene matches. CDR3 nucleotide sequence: TGTGCCAGCAAAATTGGACAGGGAGCCGAGCAGTACTTC. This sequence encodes CASKIGQGAEQYF.

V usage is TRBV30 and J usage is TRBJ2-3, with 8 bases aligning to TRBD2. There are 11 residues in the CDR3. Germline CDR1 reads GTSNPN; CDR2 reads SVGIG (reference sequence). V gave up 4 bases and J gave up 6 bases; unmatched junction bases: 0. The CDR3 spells CAWTGGDTQYF. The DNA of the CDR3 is TGTGCCTGGACGGGGGGGGATACGCAGTATTTT.

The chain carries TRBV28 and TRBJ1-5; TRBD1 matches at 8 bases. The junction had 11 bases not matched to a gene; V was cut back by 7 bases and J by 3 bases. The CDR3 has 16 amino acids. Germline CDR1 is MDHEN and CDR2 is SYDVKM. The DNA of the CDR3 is TGTGCCAGCATATTCCGTCAGGGGGCTGACAATCAGCCCCAGCATTTT. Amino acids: CASIFRQGADNQPQHF.

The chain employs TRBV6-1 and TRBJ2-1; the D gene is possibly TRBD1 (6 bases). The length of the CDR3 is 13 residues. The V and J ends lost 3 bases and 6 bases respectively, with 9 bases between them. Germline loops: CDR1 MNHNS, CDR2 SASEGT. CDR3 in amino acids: CASSDHRVNEQFF. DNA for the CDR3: TGTGCCAGCAGTGACCACAGGGTCAATGAGCAGTTCTTC.

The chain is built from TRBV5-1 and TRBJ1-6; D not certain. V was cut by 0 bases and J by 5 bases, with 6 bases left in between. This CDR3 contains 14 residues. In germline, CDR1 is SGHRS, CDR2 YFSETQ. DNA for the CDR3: TGCGCCAGCAGCTTGGCGGTGAATAATTCACCCCTCCACTTT. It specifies CASSLAVNNSPLHF. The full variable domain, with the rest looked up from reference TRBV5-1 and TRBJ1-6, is KAGVTQTPRYLIKTRGQQVTLSCSPISGHRSVSWYQQTPGQGLQFLFEYFSETQRNKGNFPGRFSGRQFSNSRSEMNVSTLELGDSALYLCASSLAVNNSPLHFGNGTRLTVT.

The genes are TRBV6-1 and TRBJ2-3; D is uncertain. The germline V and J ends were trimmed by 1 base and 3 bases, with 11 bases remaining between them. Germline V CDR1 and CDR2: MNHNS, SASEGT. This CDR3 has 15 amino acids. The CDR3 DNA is TGTGCCAGCAGTGAAGAAACCTACGGGACAGATACGCAGTATTTT. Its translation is CASSEETYGTDTQYF.

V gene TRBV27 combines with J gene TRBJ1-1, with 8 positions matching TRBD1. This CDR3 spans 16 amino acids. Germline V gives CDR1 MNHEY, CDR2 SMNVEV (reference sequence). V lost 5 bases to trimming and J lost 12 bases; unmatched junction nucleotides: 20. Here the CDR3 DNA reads TGTGCCAGCAGTCACCAGGGGGCGGTAAGGGATTGGCAAACTTTCTTT. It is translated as CASSHQGAVRDWQTFF.

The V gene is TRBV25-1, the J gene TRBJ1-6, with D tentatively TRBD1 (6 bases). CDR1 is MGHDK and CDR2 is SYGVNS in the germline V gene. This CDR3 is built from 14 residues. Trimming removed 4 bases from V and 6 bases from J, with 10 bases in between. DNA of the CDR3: TGTGCCAGCAGTGCACAGGGTTCTAATTCACCCCTCCACTTT. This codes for CASSAQGSNSPLHF.